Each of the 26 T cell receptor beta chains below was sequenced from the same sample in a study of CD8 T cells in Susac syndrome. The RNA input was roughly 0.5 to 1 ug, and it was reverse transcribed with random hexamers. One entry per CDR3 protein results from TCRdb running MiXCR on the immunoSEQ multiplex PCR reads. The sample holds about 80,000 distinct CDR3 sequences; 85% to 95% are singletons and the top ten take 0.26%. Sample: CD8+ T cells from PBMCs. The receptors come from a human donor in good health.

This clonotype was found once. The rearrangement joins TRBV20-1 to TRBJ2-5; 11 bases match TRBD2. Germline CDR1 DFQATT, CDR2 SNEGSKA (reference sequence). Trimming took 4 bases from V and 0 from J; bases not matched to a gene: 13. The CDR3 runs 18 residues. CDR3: CSAIGGRGLAAYQETQYF. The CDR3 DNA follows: TGCAGTGCTATTGGGGGGAGGGGACTAGCGGCGTACCAAGAGACCCAGTACTTC.

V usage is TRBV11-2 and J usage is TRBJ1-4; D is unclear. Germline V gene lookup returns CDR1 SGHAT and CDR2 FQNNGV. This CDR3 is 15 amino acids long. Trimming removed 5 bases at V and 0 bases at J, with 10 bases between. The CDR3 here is CASSPRAATNEKLFF. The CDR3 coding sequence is TGTGCCAGCAGCCCCCGGGCAGCAACTAATGAAAAACTGTTTTTT. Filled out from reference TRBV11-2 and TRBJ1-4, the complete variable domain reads EAGVAQSPRYKIIEKRQSVAFWCNPISGHATLYWYQQILGQGPKLLIQFQNNGVVDDSQLPKDRFSAERLKGVDSTLKIQPAKLEDSAVYLCASSPRAATNEKLFFGSGTQLSVL.

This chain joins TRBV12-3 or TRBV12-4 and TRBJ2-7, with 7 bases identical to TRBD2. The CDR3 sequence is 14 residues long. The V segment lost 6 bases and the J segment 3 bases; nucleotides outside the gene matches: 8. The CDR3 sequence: CASSPAGQGYEQYF. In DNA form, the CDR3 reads TGTGCCAGCAGCCCAGCGGGGCAGGGCTACGAGCAGTACTTC.

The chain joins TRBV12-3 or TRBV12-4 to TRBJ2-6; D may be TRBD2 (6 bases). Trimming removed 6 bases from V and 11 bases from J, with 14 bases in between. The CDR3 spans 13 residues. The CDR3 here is CASSLGTPDVLTF. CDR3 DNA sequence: TGTGCCAGCAGCCTCGGGACTCCTGACGTCCTGACTTTC.

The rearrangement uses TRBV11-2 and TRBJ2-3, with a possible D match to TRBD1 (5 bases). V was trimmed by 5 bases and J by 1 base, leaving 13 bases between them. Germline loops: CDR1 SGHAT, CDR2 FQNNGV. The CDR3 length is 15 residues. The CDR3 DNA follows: TGTGCCAGCAGCCGTACAGGCGTGGGCACAGATACGCAGTATTTT. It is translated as CASSRTGVGTDTQYF.

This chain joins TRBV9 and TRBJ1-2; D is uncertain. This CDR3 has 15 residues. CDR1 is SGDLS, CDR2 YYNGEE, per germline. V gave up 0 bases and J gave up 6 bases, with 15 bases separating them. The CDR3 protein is CASSVGVQGLNGYTF. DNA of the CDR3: TGTGCCAGCAGCGTAGGGGTCCAAGGGTTGAATGGCTACACCTTC.

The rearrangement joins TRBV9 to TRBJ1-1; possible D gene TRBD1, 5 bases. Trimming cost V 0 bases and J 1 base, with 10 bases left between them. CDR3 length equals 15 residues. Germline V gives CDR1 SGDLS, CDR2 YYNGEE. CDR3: CASSVAAGTNTEAFF. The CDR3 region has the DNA TGTGCCAGCAGCGTAGCAGCAGGGACGAACACTGAAGCTTTCTTT.

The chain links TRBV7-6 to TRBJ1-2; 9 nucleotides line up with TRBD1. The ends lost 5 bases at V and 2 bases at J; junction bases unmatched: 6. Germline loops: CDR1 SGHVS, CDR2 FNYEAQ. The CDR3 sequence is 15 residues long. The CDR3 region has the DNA TGTGCCAGCAGCCCCGGGACAGGGACAAACTATGGCTACACCTTC. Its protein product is CASSPGTGTNYGYTF.

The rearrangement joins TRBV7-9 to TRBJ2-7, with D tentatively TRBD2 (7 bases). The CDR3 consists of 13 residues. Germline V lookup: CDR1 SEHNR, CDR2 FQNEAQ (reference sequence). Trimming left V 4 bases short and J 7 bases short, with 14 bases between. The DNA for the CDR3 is TGTGCCAGCAGCTCGTGGGGGGGGCTGGAGCAGTACTTC. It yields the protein CASSSWGGLEQYF.

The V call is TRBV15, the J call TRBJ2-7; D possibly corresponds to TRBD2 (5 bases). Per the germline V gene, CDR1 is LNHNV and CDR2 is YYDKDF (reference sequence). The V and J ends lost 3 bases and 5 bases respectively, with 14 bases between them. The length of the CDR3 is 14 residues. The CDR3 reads CATSRDRGWDEQYV. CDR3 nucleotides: TGTGCCACCAGCAGGGACCGGGGTTGGGACGAGCAGTACGTC.

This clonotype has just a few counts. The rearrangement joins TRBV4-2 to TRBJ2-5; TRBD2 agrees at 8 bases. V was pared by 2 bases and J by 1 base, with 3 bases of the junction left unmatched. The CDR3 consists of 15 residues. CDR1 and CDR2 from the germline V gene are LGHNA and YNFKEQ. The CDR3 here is CASSQFREGQETQYF. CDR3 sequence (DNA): TGTGCCAGCAGCCAATTCCGGGAGGGCCAAGAGACCCAGTACTTC.

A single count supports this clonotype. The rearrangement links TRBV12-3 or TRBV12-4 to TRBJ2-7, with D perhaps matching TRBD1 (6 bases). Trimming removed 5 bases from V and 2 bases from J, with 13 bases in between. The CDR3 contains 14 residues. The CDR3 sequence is CASSKDRNTYEQYF. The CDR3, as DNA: TGTGCCAGCAGTAAAGACAGGAACACCTACGAGCAGTACTTC.

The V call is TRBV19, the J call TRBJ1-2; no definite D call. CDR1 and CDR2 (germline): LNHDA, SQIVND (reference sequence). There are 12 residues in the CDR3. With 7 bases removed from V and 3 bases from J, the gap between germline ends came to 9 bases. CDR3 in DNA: TGTGCCAGTACCCTCGGGTACTATGGCTACACCTTC. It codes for CASTLGYYGYTF.

The CDR3 protein is CSARPLMNTEAFF. The CDR3 region has the DNA TGCAGTGCTAGACCGCTTATGAACACTGAAGCTTTCTTT. The chain uses TRBV20-1 and TRBJ1-1; D gene ambiguous. Germline V gene data show CDR1 as DFQATT and CDR2 as SNEGSKA (reference sequence). The CDR3 runs 13 residues. V lost 2 bases and J lost 0, with 7 bases in between.

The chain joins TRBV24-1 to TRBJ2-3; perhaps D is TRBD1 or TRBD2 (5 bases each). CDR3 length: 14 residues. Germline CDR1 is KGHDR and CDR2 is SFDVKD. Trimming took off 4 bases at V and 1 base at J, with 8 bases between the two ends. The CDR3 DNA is TGTGCCACCAGTGACCGGGACGGCACAGATACGCAGTATTTT. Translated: CATSDRDGTDTQYF.

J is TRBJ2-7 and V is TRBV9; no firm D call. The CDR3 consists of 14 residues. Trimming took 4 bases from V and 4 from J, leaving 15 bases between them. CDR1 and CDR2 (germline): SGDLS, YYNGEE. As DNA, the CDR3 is TGTGCCAGCAGCTTTAGTGGAATCGGGTACGAGCAGTACTTC. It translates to CASSFSGIGYEQYF.

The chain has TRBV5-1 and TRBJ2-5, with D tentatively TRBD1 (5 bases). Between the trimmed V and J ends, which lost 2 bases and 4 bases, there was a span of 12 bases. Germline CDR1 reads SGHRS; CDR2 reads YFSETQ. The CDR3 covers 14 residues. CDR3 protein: CASSFDRVVETQYF. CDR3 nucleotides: TGCGCCAGCAGCTTTGACAGAGTAGTAGAGACCCAGTACTTC.

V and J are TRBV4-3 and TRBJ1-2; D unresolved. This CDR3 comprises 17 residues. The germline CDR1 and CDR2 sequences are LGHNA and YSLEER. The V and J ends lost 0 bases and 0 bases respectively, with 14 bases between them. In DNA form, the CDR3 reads TGCGCCAGCAGCCAAGAATGGATGGCCCGTTCTAACTATGGCTACACCTTC. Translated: CASSQEWMARSNYGYTF.

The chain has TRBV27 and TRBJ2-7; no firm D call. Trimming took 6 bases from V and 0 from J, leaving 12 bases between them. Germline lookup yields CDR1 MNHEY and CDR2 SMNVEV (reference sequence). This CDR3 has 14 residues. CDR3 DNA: TGTGCCAGCAGCCCCAGAGCCCCCTCCTACGAGCAGTACTTC. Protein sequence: CASSPRAPSYEQYF.

The CDR3 region is CASRAPHSVNTEAFF. In DNA form, the CDR3 reads TGTGCCAGCAGGGCCCCGCACAGCGTGAACACTGAAGCTTTCTTT. The rearrangement uses TRBV12-3 or TRBV12-4 and TRBJ1-1; D not resolved. Trimming cost V 6 bases and J 0 bases, with 14 bases left between them. The CDR3 has 15 amino acids.

CDR3 DNA: TGCAGCAACCTCAGGACAGGGACGATCAATGAGCAGTTCTTC. Translation gives CSNLRTGTINEQFF. The rearrangement uses TRBV29-1 and TRBJ2-1; TRBD1 matches at 8 bases. Germline V gene data show CDR1 as SQVTM and CDR2 as ANQGSEA. Unmatched junction bases numbered 12, after V lost 8 bases and J lost 6 bases. The CDR3 sequence is 14 residues long.

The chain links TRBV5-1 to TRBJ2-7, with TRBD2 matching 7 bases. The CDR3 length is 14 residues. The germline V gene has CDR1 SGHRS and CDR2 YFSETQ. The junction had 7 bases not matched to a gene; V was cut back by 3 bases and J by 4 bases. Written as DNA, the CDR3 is TGCGCCAGCAGCTCCAGCGGGAACTATTACGAGCAGTACGTC. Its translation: CASSSSGNYYEQYV.

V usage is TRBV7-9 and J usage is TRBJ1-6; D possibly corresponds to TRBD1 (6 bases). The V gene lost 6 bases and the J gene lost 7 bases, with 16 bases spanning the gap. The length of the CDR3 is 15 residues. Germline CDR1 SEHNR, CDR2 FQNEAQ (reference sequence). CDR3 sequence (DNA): TGTGCCAGCAGGGACAGAGGGCTCAACAATTCACCCCTCCACTTT. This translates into CASRDRGLNNSPLHF.

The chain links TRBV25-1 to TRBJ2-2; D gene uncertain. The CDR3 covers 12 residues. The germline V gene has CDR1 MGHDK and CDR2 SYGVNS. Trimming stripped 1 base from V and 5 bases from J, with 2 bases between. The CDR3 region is CASSELTGELFF. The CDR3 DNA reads TGTGCCAGCAGTGAATTGACCGGGGAGCTGTTTTTT.

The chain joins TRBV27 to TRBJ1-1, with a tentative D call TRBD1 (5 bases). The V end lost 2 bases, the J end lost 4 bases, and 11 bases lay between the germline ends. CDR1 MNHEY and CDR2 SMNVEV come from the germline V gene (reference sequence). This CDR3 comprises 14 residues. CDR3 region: CASSLQGSVTEAFF. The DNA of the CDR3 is TGTGCCAGCAGTTTACAGGGCTCGGTCACTGAAGCTTTCTTT.

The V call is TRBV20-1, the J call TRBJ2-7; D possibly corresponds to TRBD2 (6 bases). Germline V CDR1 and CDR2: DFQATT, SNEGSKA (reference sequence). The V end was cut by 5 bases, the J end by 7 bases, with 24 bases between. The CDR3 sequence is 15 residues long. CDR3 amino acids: CSAQVAGLILAEQYV. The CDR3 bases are TGCAGTGCTCAGGTGGCTGGACTAATCCTAGCGGAGCAGTACGTC.